This T cell receptor beta chain came from a study of cytomegalovirus exposure and HLA in healthy donors. V lost 4 bases and J lost 9; bases outside the gene matches: 13. Germline V CDR1 and CDR2: SGHRS, YFSETQ. This CDR3 has 14 amino acids. Repertoires were generated with immunoSEQ multiplex PCR, while TCRdb's copy carries only in-frame clones and drops some. In the table there are around 300,000 clones, around 87% of which are singletons. The rearrangement uses TRBV5-1 and TRBJ2-7; 7 bases agree with TRBD1. The sequence was collected from a woman aged 25 to 45 in good health and CMV-seropositive. The source material was PBMCs. As DNA, the CDR3 is TGCGCCAGCAGCCCGGGGACAGATAATACGAGGCAGTACTTC. Protein: CASSPGTDNTRQYF. Filled out from reference TRBV5-1 and TRBJ2-7, the complete variable domain reads KAGVTQTPRYLIKTRGQQVTLSCSPISGHRSVSWYQQTPGQGLQFLFEYFSETQRNKGNFPGRFSGRQFSNSRSEMNVSTLELGDSALYLCASSPGTDNTRQYFGPGTRLTVT.